A single sample is the source of the 10 T cell receptor beta chains below, sequenced in a study of cytotoxic CD8 clonotypes in ibrutinib-treated CLL. TCRdb's table, derived via immunoSEQ multiplex PCR, lists solely in-frame clones and lacks some. The sample carries around 200,000 clones, just under 80% recorded once. The specimen was PBMCs, collected after 12 months of ibrutinib treatment. The receptors were sampled from a human donor with chronic lymphocytic leukemia.

The chain joins TRBV4-1 to TRBJ2-5; the D is unclear. The CDR3 extends over 13 amino acids. The germline gives CDR1 MGHRA, CDR2 YSYEKL. Trimming took 1 base from V and 3 from J, leaving 6 bases between them. The CDR3 sequence is CASSQAYEETQYF. The CDR3 bases are TGCGCCAGCAGCCAAGCCTACGAAGAGACCCAGTACTTC.

The V and J genes are TRBV14 and TRBJ2-3, with no clear D. Germline CDR1 is SGHDN and CDR2 is FVKESK. This CDR3 contains 12 residues. V was cut by 4 bases and J by 6 bases, with 8 bases left in between. The CDR3 loop is CASSLGWDTQYF. The DNA of the CDR3 is TGTGCCAGCAGCCTCGGGTGGGATACGCAGTATTTT. The full variable domain, its missing parts supplied by reference TRBV14 and TRBJ2-3, is EAGVTQFPSHSVIEKGQTVTLRCDPISGHDNLYWYRRVMGKEIKFLLHFVKESKQDESGMPNNRFLAERTGGTYSTLKVQPAELEDSGVYFCASSLGWDTQYFGPGTRLTVL.

The V and J genes are TRBV28 and TRBJ2-7, with D maybe TRBD1 (5 bases). The CDR3 runs to 17 residues. Looked up from germline, CDR1 is MDHEN and CDR2 is SYDVKM. Between the trimmed V and J ends, which lost 1 base and 4 bases, there was a span of 20 bases. The CDR3 loop reads CASSLFKGAAKGYEQYF. CDR3 sequence (DNA): TGTGCCAGCAGTTTATTTAAAGGGGCTGCGAAGGGTTACGAGCAGTACTTC.

This clone turned up a few times. The chain carries TRBV2 and TRBJ2-4; TRBD1 might be the D (6 bases). The CDR3 spans 16 residues. CDR1 and CDR2 from the germline V gene are SNHLY and FYNNEI. V was pared by 10 bases and J by 8 bases, with 27 bases between. The CDR3 loop reads CATSAQGPTTGDIQYF. CDR3 bases: TGTGCCACCTCCGCGCAGGGGCCTACCACGGGTGACATTCAGTACTTC.

CDR3 sequence reads: CASSLLGFGQETQYF. The CDR3 DNA reads as TGTGCCAGCAGCTTATTGGGCTTTGGACAAGAGACCCAGTACTTC. The chain recombines TRBV7-6 with TRBJ2-5; D remains ambiguous. The V gene's germline CDR1 is SGHVS and CDR2 FNYEAQ. Trimming left V 2 bases short and J 2 bases short, with 12 bases between. CDR3 size: 15 residues.

The chain carries TRBV12-5 and TRBJ1-3; D is perhaps TRBD1 (5 bases). Germline CDR1 is LGHNT and CDR2 is FRNRAP. This CDR3 is built from 12 residues. Deletions cut 8 bases from V and 4 bases from J, with 9 bases between. CDR3 coding DNA: TGTGCTAGTAAGGGGTCCGGAAACACCATATATTTT. Translated, it gives CASKGSGNTIYF.

The chain couples TRBV28 to TRBJ2-3; D is uncertain. CDR3 size: 13 residues. Germline-derived CDR1 and CDR2 are MDHEN and SYDVKM. V lost 6 bases to trimming and J lost 6 bases, with 13 bases between them. The CDR3, as DNA: TGTGCCAGCAGCCCGCTTCTAGGGGATACGCAGTATTTT. Protein product: CASSPLLGDTQYF.

The chain links TRBV6-1 to TRBJ2-7; D perhaps matches TRBD1 (5 bases). This CDR3 has 14 residues. CDR1 and CDR2 (germline): MNHNS, SASEGT. Trimming took 7 bases from V and 2 from J, leaving 15 bases between them. The CDR3 sequence is CASKAGWSTYEQYF. CDR3 in DNA: TGTGCCAGCAAGGCAGGGTGGTCCACCTACGAGCAGTACTTC.

A single count supports this clone. The rearrangement links TRBV19 to TRBJ2-7; no clear D. V lost 5 bases to trimming and J lost 3 bases, with 11 bases between them. Per the germline V gene, CDR1 is LNHDA and CDR2 is SQIVND (reference sequence). The CDR3 loop spans 13 amino acids. The CDR3 region is CASSPTIYYEQYF. CDR3 nucleotides: TGTGCCAGTAGTCCAACTATCTACTACGAGCAGTACTTC.

J is TRBJ1-2 and V is TRBV11-1; 8 nucleotides align to TRBD1. Germline CDR1 SGHAT, CDR2 FQDESV (reference sequence). This CDR3 spans 16 amino acids. J was trimmed by 9 bases and V by 4 bases; bases with no gene match: 16. CDR3 sequence: CASSSYGQGNLGRYTF. CDR3 DNA sequence: TGTGCCAGCAGCTCCTACGGACAGGGCAACCTAGGTCGCTACACCTTC.